This passage covers 9 T cell receptor beta chains from one sample sequenced in a study of TIL therapy for anti-PD-1-resistant metastatic lung cancer. The immunoSEQ assay was v3. This table comes from immunoSEQ multiplex PCR, and its TCRdb copy is limited to in-frame clones, with some not included. The repertoire has tens of thousands of clones, roughly 72% of them found once; the top ten carry 7% to 9.5%. This sample's time point: pre-treatment sample, taken before nivolumab and TIL therapy. Tumor tissue came from excised metastases, mostly pleural nodules or supraclavicular lymph nodes. The source was tumor tissue, collected at baseline. These receptor sequences come from a person aged 25 to 79 with non-small cell lung cancer.

This chain links TRBV10-3 with TRBJ2-7; unclear D gene. Germline V gene sequence: CDR1 ENHRY, CDR2 SYGVKD. Trimming shortened V by 6 bases and J by 2 bases, and 14 bases separated the two germline ends. The CDR3 is 14 residues long. CDR3 nucleotide sequence: TGTGCCATCAGCAACAACGCAGGCACCTACGAGCAGTACTTC. It specifies CAISNNAGTYEQYF.

The V gene is TRBV29-1, the J gene TRBJ1-2; maybe TRBD1 (5 bases). The CDR3 is 11 residues long. Germline loops: CDR1 SQVTM, CDR2 ANQGSEA. Trimming left V 7 bases short and J 5 bases short, with 11 bases between. In DNA form, the CDR3 reads TGCAGCGCTACGGGGGGTTATGGCTACACCTTC. Its translation: CSATGGYGYTF.

V usage is TRBV7-2 and J usage is TRBJ1-6, with D possibly being TRBD1 (5 bases). This CDR3 region has 14 residues. Germline CDR1 is SGHTA and CDR2 is FQGNSA. The V end lost 8 bases, the J end lost 7 bases, and 15 bases lay between the germline ends. CDR3 nucleotides: TGTGCCAGCTCCGTCGTTGACAGAAATTCACCCCTCCACTTT. The encoded protein is CASSVVDRNSPLHF.

The rearrangement uses TRBV28 and TRBJ2-2; 11 nucleotides match TRBD1. This CDR3 has 16 amino acids. V dropped 8 bases and J dropped 6; count of bases not matched to a gene: 11. Germline values: CDR1 MDHEN, CDR2 SYDVKM. CDR3 region: CASHLSGTGGAGELFF. DNA of the CDR3: TGTGCCAGCCACCTGTCCGGGACAGGGGGGGCCGGGGAGCTGTTTTTT.

This chain links TRBV4-1 with TRBJ2-3; D is unclear. V lost 1 base and J lost 4, with 6 bases in between. CDR1 and CDR2 from the germline V gene are MGHRA and YSYEKL. This CDR3 has 13 residues. CDR3 coding DNA: TGCGCCAGCAGCCAAGCTTACCCAGATACGCAGTATTTT. It specifies CASSQAYPDTQYF.

The chain couples TRBV6-1 to TRBJ2-4, with 7 positions matching TRBD1. V shed 2 bases and J 5 bases; nucleotides not matched to a gene: 9. Germline loops: CDR1 MNHNS, CDR2 SASEGT. CDR3 length: 16 amino acids. CDR3 protein: CASSETGDLLQNIQYF. DNA for the CDR3: TGTGCCAGCAGTGAAACAGGGGATCTCCTCCAAAACATTCAGTACTTC.

This chain joins TRBV10-3 and TRBJ1-2, with 7 bases lining up with TRBD1. Germline values: CDR1 ENHRY, CDR2 SYGVKD. V dropped 6 bases and J dropped 0; count of bases not matched to a gene: 10. The CDR3 runs 16 residues. CDR3 protein: CAIRGTGTEPNYGYTF. In DNA, the CDR3 is TGTGCCATCAGGGGAACAGGGACAGAACCTAACTATGGCTACACCTTC.

The V and J genes are TRBV5-1 and TRBJ2-5; either TRBD1 or TRBD2 may fit D (7 bases each). CDR1 is SGHRS and CDR2 is YFSETQ in the germline V gene. Trimming pared 2 bases from V and 5 bases from J, leaving 13 bases between. The CDR3 runs to 14 residues. DNA for the CDR3: TGCGCCAGCAGCTTAAACCAGGGGGGGGAGACCCAGTACTTC. Amino acid sequence: CASSLNQGGETQYF. The whole variable domain, remainder taken from reference TRBV5-1 and TRBJ2-5, is KAGVTQTPRYLIKTRGQQVTLSCSPISGHRSVSWYQQTPGQGLQFLFEYFSETQRNKGNFPGRFSGRQFSNSRSEMNVSTLELGDSALYLCASSLNQGGETQYFGPGTRLLVL.

This chain's CDR3 is CASSTSGVTYEQYF. The CDR3 DNA sequence: TGCGCCAGCAGCACTAGCGGCGTAACCTACGAGCAGTACTTC. This chain connects TRBV5-1 to TRBJ2-7, with TRBD2 matching 8 bases. The length of the CDR3 is 14 residues. In germline, CDR1 is SGHRS, CDR2 YFSETQ. Trimming cost V 4 bases and J 2 bases; bases outside gene matches: 5.